These 28 T cell receptor beta chains were sequenced from one sample in a study of OX40 agonist ivuxolimab in advanced cancers. Libraries were prepared by immunoSEQ multiplex PCR; TCRdb keeps only in-frame clonotypes and omits some of them. This table holds more than 35,000 clones, 60% to 80% found once. Sequenced material: CD4+ or CD8+ T cells sorted from blood, taken in a trial of the OX40 agonist ivuxolimab. The receptors were gathered from an adult with an advanced solid tumor such as melanoma, head and neck, liver or kidney cancer.

In its sample, this clone was seen a few times. The rearrangement uses TRBV2 and TRBJ2-3; 12 bases are a match to TRBD2. Germline trimming cut 6 bases from V and 3 bases from J; bases unmatched to any gene: 4. This CDR3 is 15 amino acids long. The germline V gene encodes CDR1 SNHLY and CDR2 FYNNEI. CDR3 nucleotide sequence: TGTGCCAGCAGCCGAGGGACTAGCGGGACAGATACGCAGTATTTT. It specifies CASSRGTSGTDTQYF.

V and J are TRBV4-2 and TRBJ2-1; 7 positions agree with TRBD2. The CDR3 sequence is 17 residues long. J was trimmed by 4 bases and V by 4 bases; bases with no gene match: 13. Germline V gene data show CDR1 as LGHNA and CDR2 as YNFKEQ. In DNA form, the CDR3 reads TGTGCCAGCAGCCCCAGAAAGTCGGGGGGAACTTACAATGAGCAGTTCTTC. Protein sequence: CASSPRKSGGTYNEQFF.

In this sample, this clone turned up once. The rearrangement uses TRBV4-1 and TRBJ2-7; 11 nucleotides match TRBD1. The length of the CDR3 is 14 residues. V was pared by 4 bases and J by 2 bases, with 1 base of the junction left unmatched. Germline-derived CDR1 and CDR2 are MGHRA and YSYEKL. The CDR3 nucleotides are TGCGCCAGCAGCCTGGGACAGGGGGCCTACGAGCAGTACTTC. Encoded protein: CASSLGQGAYEQYF.

This clone was observed a single time. The gene calls are TRBV10-2 and TRBJ2-5; no clear D. Germline V CDR1 and CDR2: WSHSY, SAAADI. The CDR3 consists of 15 residues. Trimming left V 6 bases short and J 1 base short, with 15 bases between. The CDR3, as DNA: TGCGCCAGCAGCCCAGGTGATCTCCGCCAAGAGACCCAGTACTTC. Its protein is CASSPGDLRQETQYF.

The V call is TRBV6-5, the J call TRBJ2-3; D gene ambiguous. V lost 2 bases and J lost 0, with 9 bases in between. CDR3 length equals 15 residues. Germline V lookup: CDR1 MNHEY, CDR2 SVGAGI. The CDR3 reads CASSYSISSTDTQYF. The CDR3 region has the DNA TGTGCCAGCAGTTACAGTATTTCTAGCACAGATACGCAGTATTTT.

The V gene is TRBV7-9, the J gene TRBJ1-5; no clear D gene. The CDR3 has 12 amino acids. Germline assignment: CDR1 SEHNR and CDR2 FQNEAQ (reference sequence). V lost 0 bases and J lost 14, with 11 bases in between. Here the CDR3 DNA reads TGTGCCAGCAGCTTAGCACTAGGCAGTAAGCATTTT. This sequence encodes CASSLALGSKHF. The whole variable domain, remainder taken from reference TRBV7-9 and TRBJ1-5, is DTGVSQNPRHKITKRGQNVTFRCDPISEHNRLYWYRQTLGQGPEFLTYFQNEAQLEKSRLLSDRFSAERPKGSFSTLEIQRTEQGDSAMYLCASSLALGSKHFGDGTRLSIL.

This clone is labeled as medium-sized (0.01 to 0.1%). This chain links TRBV6-1 with TRBJ2-1; TRBD2 matches 7 bases. The CDR3 length is 17 residues. Germline assignment: CDR1 MNHNS and CDR2 SASEGT. Germline trimming cut 3 bases from V and 2 bases from J; bases unmatched to any gene: 10. As DNA, the CDR3 is TGTGCCAGCAGTGATCCTATAAGCGGGACCACCTACAATGAGCAGTTCTTC. Translating gives CASSDPISGTTYNEQFF.

J is TRBJ2-2 and V is TRBV2; D not resolved. V lost 0 bases, J lost 6 bases, and 11 bases lay in between. The CDR3 is made up of 15 amino acids. Germline CDR1 and CDR2: SNHLY and FYNNEI. This CDR3 reads CASSEAYTTPGELFF. CDR3 coding DNA: TGTGCCAGCAGTGAAGCGTACACAACACCCGGGGAGCTGTTTTTT.

The chain links TRBV27 to TRBJ2-3; a weak D match, TRBD2 (6 bases). V was pared by 6 bases and J by 3 bases, with 10 bases between. CDR1 is MNHEY, CDR2 SMNVEV, per germline (reference sequence). The CDR3 loop spans 13 amino acids. CDR3 in DNA: TGTGCCAGCAGCACCCGGGGGACAGATACGCAGTATTTT. This gives the protein CASSTRGTDTQYF.

This clone was picked up one time. The gene calls are TRBV15 and TRBJ1-5; 8 bases align to TRBD1. The J segment lost 7 bases and the V segment lost 5 bases, leaving 7 bases of the junction unmatched. Per the germline V gene, CDR1 is LNHNV and CDR2 is YYDKDF (reference sequence). The CDR3 length is 14 residues. This CDR3 reads CATSPGQGGQPQHF. Here the CDR3 DNA reads TGTGCCACCAGCCCTGGACAGGGAGGGCAGCCCCAGCATTTT.

The J gene is TRBJ1-3, the V gene TRBV5-4, with D unresolved. This CDR3 comprises 14 residues. Trimming took 0 bases from V and 2 from J, leaving 6 bases between them. Germline CDR1 reads SGHNT; CDR2 reads YYREEE (reference sequence). The CDR3 loop reads CASSLEGTGNTIYF. The CDR3 bases are TGTGCCAGCAGCTTGGAAGGGACTGGAAACACCATATATTTT.

The chain links TRBV15 to TRBJ2-2; possibly TRBD1 for D (5 bases). Germline CDR1 LNHNV, CDR2 YYDKDF (reference sequence). The V end lost 5 bases, the J end lost 6 bases, and 10 bases lay between the germline ends. CDR3 length: 13 residues. The CDR3 protein is CATSVDRAGELFF. The CDR3 coding sequence is TGTGCCACCAGCGTTGACAGAGCCGGGGAGCTGTTTTTT. The full variable domain, its missing parts supplied by reference TRBV15 and TRBJ2-2, is DAMVIQNPRYQVTQFGKPVTLSCSQTLNHNVMYWYQQKSSQAPKLLFHYYDKDFNNEADTPDNFQSRRPNTSFCFLDIRSPGLGDTAMYLCATSVDRAGELFFGEGSRLTVL.

The chain is built from TRBV4-1 and TRBJ1-5, with D unclear. V was cut by 0 bases and J by 1 base, with 7 bases left in between. This CDR3 contains 15 residues. Germline loops: CDR1 MGHRA, CDR2 YSYEKL. CDR3 region: CASSQELTSNQPQHF. The DNA of the CDR3 is TGCGCCAGCAGCCAAGAGCTTACGAGCAATCAGCCCCAGCATTTT.

The chain combines TRBV7-8 with TRBJ2-5; the D gene could be TRBD1 or TRBD2 (7 bases each). There are 15 residues in the CDR3. V lost 8 bases and J 1 base, leaving 17 bases between the germline ends. Germline V gives CDR1 SGHVS, CDR2 FQNEAQ. CDR3 sequence: CASYLGEGAQETQYF. CDR3 nucleotide sequence: TGTGCCAGCTACTTGGGGGAGGGGGCCCAAGAGACCCAGTACTTC.

The chain couples TRBV4-1 to TRBJ2-3, with TRBD2 identical over 13 bases. The CDR3 loop spans 16 amino acids. Germline V gene lookup returns CDR1 MGHRA and CDR2 YSYEKL. The V gene end was trimmed by 3 bases and the J gene end by 6 bases; junction bases not matched to a gene: 6. Written as DNA, the CDR3 is TGCGCCAGCAGCCAGGCAACTAGCGGGAGGGGGGATACGCAGTATTTT. Translated, it gives CASSQATSGRGDTQYF.

This rearrangement joins TRBV27 to TRBJ2-2, with 7 bases aligning to TRBD2. CDR1 is MNHEY and CDR2 is SMNVEV in the germline V gene (reference sequence). The CDR3 consists of 14 residues. The ends lost 1 base at V and 10 bases at J; junction bases unmatched: 6. CDR3 in DNA: TGTGCCAGCAGTTTATGGGGGAGGGGCCCGGAGCTGTTTTTT. Its protein is CASSLWGRGPELFF.

The chain carries TRBV28 and TRBJ2-7, with TRBD1 matching over 8 bases. Germline CDR1 reads MDHEN; CDR2 reads SYDVKM. The CDR3 runs to 15 residues. V lost 3 bases and J lost 2; bases outside the gene matches: 6. Here the CDR3 reads CASSFPGDRPYEQYF. CDR3 DNA sequence: TGTGCCAGCAGTTTCCCGGGGGACAGGCCCTACGAGCAGTACTTC.

The V gene is TRBV29-1, the J gene TRBJ2-7; D possibly corresponds to TRBD1 (5 bases). This CDR3 is 14 amino acids long. Trimming took 4 bases from V and 0 from J, leaving 13 bases between them. Germline CDR1 reads SQVTM; CDR2 reads ANQGSEA. In nucleotides, the CDR3 is TGCAGCGTTGGCGGCACGACAGACTCCTACGAGCAGTACTTC. This encodes CSVGGTTDSYEQYF.

In its sample, this clone was seen a few times. V is TRBV13 and J is TRBJ2-1; D tentatively reads TRBD1 or TRBD2 (7 bases each). CDR1 is PRHDT, CDR2 FYEKMQ, per germline (reference sequence). Trimming left V 5 bases short and J 2 bases short, with 16 bases between. CDR3 size: 16 residues. In DNA, the CDR3 is TGTGCCAGCAGCCCAGGGGGAGGGTCCCCCTACAATGAGCAGTTCTTC. It encodes CASSPGGGSPYNEQFF.

This CDR3 reads CASSLARAGATNEKLFF. DNA of the CDR3: TGCGCCAGCAGCTTGGCCAGGGCCGGGGCAACTAATGAAAAACTGTTTTTT. V gene TRBV5-1 combines with J gene TRBJ1-4; TRBD1 is a possible D gene (5 bases). The CDR3 has 17 amino acids. With 0 bases removed from V and 0 bases from J, the gap between germline ends came to 12 bases. Germline CDR1 SGHRS, CDR2 YFSETQ.

The rearrangement joins TRBV27 to TRBJ1-1; a weak D match, TRBD1 (6 bases). This CDR3 spans 13 amino acids. Germline values: CDR1 MNHEY, CDR2 SMNVEV (reference sequence). Deletions cut 8 bases from V and 1 base from J, with 11 bases between. The CDR3 loop reads CASQIGGNTEAFF. CDR3 bases: TGTGCCAGCCAAATAGGGGGGAACACTGAAGCTTTCTTT.

This clone was found once. The rearrangement links TRBV19 to TRBJ2-1; TRBD2 matches 8 bases. After removal of 1 base from V and 6 bases from J, the junction contained 5 bases not matched to a gene. The CDR3 loop spans 15 amino acids. Germline-derived CDR1 and CDR2 are LNHDA and SQIVND (reference sequence). The CDR3 nucleotides are TGTGCCAGTAGTATAGTAGCGGGGTACGGCAATGAGCAGTTCTTC. This sequence encodes CASSIVAGYGNEQFF.

The gene calls are TRBV27 and TRBJ1-5; tentatively, D is TRBD1 (6 bases). CDR1 and CDR2 from the germline V gene are MNHEY and SMNVEV (reference sequence). The CDR3 sequence is 14 residues long. V shed 4 bases and J shed 5 bases, with 12 bases lying between them. Here the CDR3 DNA reads TGTGCCAGCAGTTCAACAGGGAGCCATCAGCCCCAGCATTTT. This encodes CASSSTGSHQPQHF.

This clone was recorded once. V usage is TRBV6-6 and J usage is TRBJ2-7; 7 nucleotides match TRBD1. Looked up from germline, CDR1 is MNHNY and CDR2 is SVGAGI (reference sequence). Trimming took 0 bases from V and 1 from J; bases not matched to a gene: 3. CDR3 size: 15 residues. The CDR3 is CASSYSRDRSYEQYF. CDR3 nucleotides: TGTGCCAGCAGTTACTCCCGGGACAGATCCTACGAGCAGTACTTC.

V gene TRBV19 combines with J gene TRBJ2-5; the D call may be TRBD1 or TRBD2 (6 bases each). Trimming shortened V by 2 bases and J by 1 base, and 14 bases separated the two germline ends. The length of the CDR3 is 16 residues. From germline, CDR1 is LNHDA and CDR2 SQIVND (reference sequence). CDR3 protein: CASSITGARGQETQYF. As DNA, the CDR3 is TGTGCCAGTAGTATAACGGGGGCGCGAGGCCAAGAGACCCAGTACTTC.

The chain is built from TRBV4-3 and TRBJ1-4; 7 nucleotides agree with TRBD1. V trimming: 1 base; J trimming: 8 bases; junction bases outside the gene matches: 4. The CDR3 totals 14 residues. Germline values: CDR1 LGHNA, CDR2 YSLEER. The CDR3 DNA reads as TGCGCCAGCAGCCAAGCGACAGGGTGGGAAAAACTGTTTTTT. It codes for CASSQATGWEKLFF.

The V and J genes are TRBV27 and TRBJ2-7; no clear D. The germline gives CDR1 MNHEY, CDR2 SMNVEV (reference sequence). The CDR3 is 13 residues long. Trimming removed 2 bases at V and 5 bases at J, with 10 bases between. CDR3 region: CASSLRVTDEQYF. DNA of the CDR3: TGTGCCAGCAGTTTAAGGGTTACCGACGAGCAGTACTTC.

V and J are TRBV28 and TRBJ2-1; a possible D gene is TRBD2 (5 bases). Germline V lookup: CDR1 MDHEN, CDR2 SYDVKM. V was pared by 0 bases and J by 8 bases, with 11 bases between. This CDR3 region has 14 residues. CDR3 bases: TGTGCCAGCAGTTTATGGCAGTACGGGGATGAGCAGTTCTTC. Protein product: CASSLWQYGDEQFF.